These 8 T cell receptor beta chains were all obtained from the same sample, sequenced in a study of CD8+ T cells in alopecia areata. Extraction and reverse transcription of RNA yielded cDNA as the sequencing template. Repertoires were generated with immunoSEQ multiplex PCR, while TCRdb's copy carries only in-frame clones and drops some. The table has about 200,000 clones, about 56% seen once. The sequenced sample was CD8+ T cells sorted from blood. The receptors come from a human donor in good health.

This chain links TRBV11-2 with TRBJ2-3; no clear D gene. This CDR3 contains 12 residues. V lost 3 bases to trimming and J lost 10 bases, with 11 bases between them. Germline values: CDR1 SGHAT, CDR2 FQNNGV. As DNA, the CDR3 is TGTGCCAGCAGCTTGGAGAACGACGCGCAGTATTTT. It is translated as CASSLENDAQYF.

V usage is TRBV4-1 and J usage is TRBJ2-5; 7 nucleotides line up with TRBD2. This CDR3 has 15 amino acids. V shed 2 bases and J 3 bases; nucleotides not matched to a gene: 6. Per germline, CDR1 MGHRA and CDR2 YSYEKL. The CDR3 DNA is TGCGCCAGCAGCCAATTAGAGGGGAGGGAAGAGACCCAGTACTTC. It codes for CASSQLEGREETQYF.

The V call is TRBV6-1, the J call TRBJ2-1; 7 bases line up with TRBD1. V lost 3 bases, J lost 3 bases, and 8 bases stayed unmatched. This CDR3 is 16 amino acids long. Looked up from germline, CDR1 is MNHNS and CDR2 is SASEGT. This chain's CDR3 is CASSDDYRDSYNEQFF. Written as DNA, the CDR3 is TGTGCCAGCAGTGATGATTACCGGGACAGCTACAATGAGCAGTTCTTC.

The chain joins TRBV5-4 to TRBJ1-1; perhaps TRBD1 as D (6 bases). V was pared by 4 bases and J by 1 base, with 8 bases between. This CDR3 has 13 amino acids. Germline values: CDR1 SGHNT, CDR2 YYREEE (reference sequence). In nucleotides, the CDR3 is TGTGCCAGCAGCCGGACAGAGAACACTGAAGCTTTCTTT. The encoded protein is CASSRTENTEAFF.

This clone was detected a few times. The rearrangement links TRBV2 to TRBJ1-2; TRBD1 agrees at 9 bases. Germline trimming cut 6 bases from V and 4 bases from J; bases unmatched to any gene: 0. This CDR3 is 12 amino acids long. Germline CDR1 reads SNHLY; CDR2 reads FYNNEI. The CDR3 is CASRQGAYGYTF. The CDR3 nucleotides read TGTGCCAGCAGACAGGGGGCCTATGGCTACACCTTC.

V usage is TRBV6-6 and J usage is TRBJ2-5; TRBD2 agrees at 8 bases. From germline, CDR1 is MNHNY and CDR2 SVGAGI (reference sequence). CDR3 size: 15 residues. V shed 4 bases and J 5 bases; nucleotides not matched to a gene: 9. CDR3 in amino acids: CASSSDQRGRETQYF. The DNA of the CDR3 is TGTGCCAGCAGTTCTGACCAGCGGGGGCGGGAGACCCAGTACTTC.

The sample holds a few counts of this clone. In the same sample, other DNA sequences code for this CDR3. The chain joins TRBV19 to TRBJ1-1; the D gene is possibly TRBD1 (5 bases). Trimming left V 2 bases short and J 4 bases short, with 8 bases between. This CDR3 has 13 amino acids. The germline V gene encodes CDR1 LNHDA and CDR2 SQIVND (reference sequence). CDR3 sequence reads: CASSITGGTEAFF. The CDR3, as DNA: TGTGCCAGTAGTATAACAGGCGGCACTGAAGCTTTCTTT.

The chain recombines TRBV27 with TRBJ2-2; D call uncertain. The V and J ends lost 0 bases and 2 bases respectively, with 7 bases between them. CDR3 length: 15 amino acids. Germline values: CDR1 MNHEY, CDR2 SMNVEV (reference sequence). In DNA form, the CDR3 reads TGTGCCAGCAGTTTATCGTCGCGTAACACCGGGGAGCTGTTTTTT. It is translated as CASSLSSRNTGELFF.